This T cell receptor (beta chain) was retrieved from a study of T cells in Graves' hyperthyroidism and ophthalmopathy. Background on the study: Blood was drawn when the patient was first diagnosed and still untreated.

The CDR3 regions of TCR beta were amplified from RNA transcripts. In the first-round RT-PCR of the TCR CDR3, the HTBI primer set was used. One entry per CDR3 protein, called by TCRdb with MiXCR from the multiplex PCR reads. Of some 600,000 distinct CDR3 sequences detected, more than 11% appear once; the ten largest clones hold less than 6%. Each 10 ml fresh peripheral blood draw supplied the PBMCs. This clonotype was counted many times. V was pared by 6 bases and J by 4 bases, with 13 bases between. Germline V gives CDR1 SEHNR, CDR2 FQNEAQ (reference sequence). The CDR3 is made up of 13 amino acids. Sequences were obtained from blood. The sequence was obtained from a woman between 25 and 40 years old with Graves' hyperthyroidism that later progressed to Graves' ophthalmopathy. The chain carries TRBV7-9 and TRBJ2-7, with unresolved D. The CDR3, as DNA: TGTGCCAGCAGTGTGAACAATGGATACGAGCAGTACTTC. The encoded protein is CASSVNNGYEQYF.